The rows below give T cell receptor beta chains drawn from one sample of a study of regulatory T cells in long-lasting Graves disease. Using its own MiXCR run on the multiplex PCR reads, TCRdb lists one record per CDR3 protein. This table holds 530,000 or so distinct CDR3 sequences, 15% to 20% found once. The same data also contributed to another study, on T cells in Graves' hyperthyroidism and ophthalmopathy.

The material was peripheral blood mononuclear cells (PBMCs), obtained at new diagnosis, from a patient treated with antithyroid drugs. Receptors originate from a man in his late teens or twenties with Graves disease. The CDR3 runs from the conserved cysteine through the conserved F or W. A D gene is named only where the DNA matches it firmly. Size is omitted from some rows. Given values are once, few, many or a class for expanded clones.

J | size | V | D | DNA | CDR3
TRBJ1-6 | once | TRBV19 | - | TGTGCCAGCGGGGGGCAGCGCAATTCACCCCTCCACTTT | CASGGQRNSPLHF
TRBJ2-3 | many | TRBV5-1 | - | TGCGCCAGCAGCTCTCCGACGGGTACAGATACGCAGTATTTT | CASSSPTGTDTQYF
TRBJ1-5 | - | TRBV6-5 | - | TGTGCCAGCAGTTCATATATACAGCTTCTCAATCAGCCCCAGCATTTT | CASSSYIQLLNQPQHF
TRBJ2-7 | - | TRBV2 | - | TGTGCCAGCAGAGGACAGACAACTACCATCGAGCAGTACTTC | CASRGQTTTIEQYF
TRBJ1-6 | - | TRBV14 | - | TGTGCCAGCAGCCAAGATGTTGGCAGGGTAGGATCACCCCTCCACTTT | CASSQDVGRVGSPLHF
TRBJ2-3 | many | TRBV7-2 | TRBD2 | TGTGCCAGCAGCTTAGAGGCTAGCGGACACACAGATACGCAGTATTTT | CASSLEASGHTDTQYF
TRBJ2-7 | few | TRBV6-2/TRBV6-3 | TRBD2 | TGTGCCAGCAGTTACCCGACTAGCGGGTTCTACGAGCAGTACTTC | CASSYPTSGFYEQYF
TRBJ2-7 | many | TRBV28 | - | TGTGCCAGCAGTTTATGGGGCGGAGACTACGAGCAGTACTTC | CASSLWGGDYEQYF
TRBJ2-7 | many | TRBV29-1 | - | TGCAGCGCGGTCTCCGAGGGTGGACCCTACGAGCAGTACTTC | CSAVSEGGPYEQYF
TRBJ1-1 | many | TRBV6-1 | - | TGTGCCAGCAGTGAAAGCCTTATGGTGAACACTGAAGCTTTCTTT | CASSESLMVNTEAFF
TRBJ1-2 | few | TRBV30 | - | TGTGCCTGGAGTGTAGGGGCCGGGGTCGGCTACACCTTC | CAWSVGAGVGYTF
TRBJ2-1 | many | TRBV3-1 | TRBD2 | TGTGCCAGCAGCCACTACCTAAGCGGGAGCTACAATGAGCAGTTCTTC | CASSHYLSGSYNEQFF
TRBJ1-2 | many | TRBV10-3 | - | TGTGCCATCAGTGAGAGATCGGACGCAAGGTCGTACTATGGCTACACCTTC | CAISERSDARSYYGYTF
TRBJ2-1 | many | TRBV12-3/TRBV12-4 | - | TGTGCCAGCAGAACCCTGGGCCATGAGCAGTTCTTC | CASRTLGHEQFF
TRBJ2-3 | few | TRBV7-8 | TRBD2 | TGTGCCAGCAGCTTTCCGGAGTCCGGGACTAGCGGGAAGGGGGGCACAGATACGCAGTATTTT | CASSFPESGTSGKGGTDTQYF
TRBJ2-1 | - | TRBV9 | TRBD1 | TGTGCCAGCAGCCCTGACAGGGTAGGTCATGAGCAGTTCTTC | CASSPDRVGHEQFF
TRBJ1-2 | - | TRBV30 | - | TGTGCCTGGAGTGGAAACCCGGCGGGCTATGGCTACACCTTC | CAWSGNPAGYGYTF
TRBJ2-1 | - | TRBV15 | TRBD2 | TGTGCCACCAGCTACAGCGGGAGTAGCAATGAGCAGTTCTTC | CATSYSGSSNEQFF
TRBJ2-3 | few | TRBV15 | TRBD2 | TGTGCCACCAGCAGAGTAGGACTAGCGGGAAGCGTCGATACGCAGTATTTT | CATSRVGLAGSVDTQYF
TRBJ2-1 | few | TRBV5-1 | - | TGCGCCAGCAGCTTGGGTCAGCCTAACAATGAGCAGTTCTTC | CASSLGQPNNEQFF
TRBJ2-3 | - | TRBV7-2 | - | TGTGCCAGCAGCTCTGTCACGACTAGAACAGATACGCAGTATTTT | CASSSVTTRTDTQYF
TRBJ1-1 | - | TRBV9 | TRBD1 | TGTGCCAGCAGCGTAGGGTTTGGACAGGGATGGGACACTGAGGCTTTCTTT | CASSVGFGQGWDTEAFF
TRBJ1-5 | many | TRBV2 | - | TGTGCCAGCAGTGAATTGGGAGGAAGCAATCAGCCCCAGCATTTT | CASSELGGSNQPQHF
TRBJ2-3 | many | TRBV28 | TRBD2 | TGTGCCAGCAGTTCCCCATTAGGTAGCGGGGGAGGGGATACGCAGTATTTT | CASSSPLGSGGGDTQYF
TRBJ2-1 | many | TRBV6-5 | - | TGTGCCAGCAGTTATAGGCGGGTGGAGGGGACCCACAATGAGCAGTTCTTC | CASSYRRVEGTHNEQFF
TRBJ2-2 | few | TRBV9 | TRBD2 | TGTGCCAGCAGCATCCGGACTAGCGGGACCGGGGAGCTGTTTTTT | CASSIRTSGTGELFF
TRBJ1-2 | - | TRBV28 | - | TGTACCAGCACCTCGACCCTTTTCAGCTATGGCTACACCTTC | CTSTSTLFSYGYTF
TRBJ1-1 | - | TRBV7-9 | TRBD1 | TGTGCCAGCAGCTTATACGGGACAGGGGGTGTGGGCACTGAAGCTTTCTTT | CASSLYGTGGVGTEAFF
TRBJ2-3 | few | TRBV18 | - | TGTGCCAGCTCACCATTTGAACAGAGCACAGATACGCAGTATTTT | CASSPFEQSTDTQYF
TRBJ2-6 | many | TRBV3-1 | - | TGTGCCAGCAGCGGGGGACCCTCTGGGGCCAACGTCCTGACTTTC | CASSGGPSGANVLTF
TRBJ1-1 | few | TRBV12-3/TRBV12-4 | - | TGTGCCGGAGGACAGATGAACACTGAAGCTTTCTTT | CAGGQMNTEAFF
TRBJ2-6 | - | TRBV5-1 | - | TGCGCCAGCAGCCGCCCCCTGCTGGGCTCTGGGGCCAACGTCCTGACTTTC | CASSRPLLGSGANVLTF
TRBJ2-7 | - | TRBV4-1 | TRBD2 | TGCGCCAGCAGCCAAGAGGTAGCGGGAGGGTACGAGCAGTACTTC | CASSQEVAGGYEQYF
TRBJ2-3 | many | TRBV3-1 | - | TGTGCCAGCAGCCAAGTAAGGGACACAGATACGCAGTATTTT | CASSQVRDTDTQYF
TRBJ2-1 | many | TRBV12-3/TRBV12-4 | - | TGTGCCAGCAGGCCGGGCGGGCGTAGCGGCAATGAGCAGTTCTTC | CASRPGGRSGNEQFF
TRBJ2-7 | - | TRBV11-2 | TRBD2 | TGTGCCAGCAGCTCAGGCCTTTTTAGCGGGAACTCCTACGAGCAGTACTTC | CASSSGLFSGNSYEQYF
TRBJ1-1 | few | TRBV5-1 | - | TGCGCCAGCAGCCGTTCCGGGGTGAACACTGAAGCTTTCTTT | CASSRSGVNTEAFF
TRBJ2-2 | few | TRBV4-2 | - | TGTGCCAGCAGCCGGATGTCCGGGGCGAACACCGGGGAGCTGTTTTTT | CASSRMSGANTGELFF
TRBJ2-7 | - | TRBV6-2/TRBV6-3 | - | TGTGCCAGCACTCTGGGAAGGGGGAGCTCCTACGAGCAGTACTTC | CASTLGRGSSYEQYF
TRBJ2-1 | many | TRBV6-5 | - | TGTGCCAGCAGTTACTCATGGGACCCCTACAATGAGCAGTTCTTC | CASSYSWDPYNEQFF
TRBJ1-1 | - | TRBV9 | - | TGTGCCAGCAGCGTACCCCCCGGGGGCGGCACTGAAGCTTTCTTT | CASSVPPGGGTEAFF
TRBJ2-2 | many | TRBV27 | TRBD1 | TGTGCCAGCCGGGACAGGGGTAACACCGGGGAGCTGTTTTTT | CASRDRGNTGELFF
TRBJ2-1 | many | TRBV20-1 | - | TGCAGTGCTACCGTGGGGGGCTCATACAATGAGCAGTTCTTC | CSATVGGSYNEQFF
TRBJ2-7 | - | TRBV27 | - | TGTGCCAGCAGTTTCGGACCACCCGGACAGTCCTACGAGCAGTACTTC | CASSFGPPGQSYEQYF
TRBJ2-7 | many | TRBV2 | TRBD1 | TGTGCCAGCAGTGAACAGCCGGGACAGGGGGGCTACGAGCAGTACTTC | CASSEQPGQGGYEQYF
TRBJ2-7 | few | TRBV7-8 | - | TGTGCCAGCAGCGAATTCCGGGACAAGGGCTTGTACGAGCAGTACTTC | CASSEFRDKGLYEQYF
TRBJ2-7 | many | TRBV2 | TRBD2 | TGTGCCAGCAGCGGACTAGCGGGAAACAACGAGCAGTACTTC | CASSGLAGNNEQYF
TRBJ2-3 | - | TRBV24-1 | TRBD1 | TGTGCCACCAGTGATTTGCAGGGGGCAGGCACAGATACGCAGTATTTT | CATSDLQGAGTDTQYF
TRBJ2-3 | many | TRBV28 | TRBD1 | TGTGCCAGCGGGTTGACAGGGGTAATCGCAGATACGCAGTATTTT | CASGLTGVIADTQYF